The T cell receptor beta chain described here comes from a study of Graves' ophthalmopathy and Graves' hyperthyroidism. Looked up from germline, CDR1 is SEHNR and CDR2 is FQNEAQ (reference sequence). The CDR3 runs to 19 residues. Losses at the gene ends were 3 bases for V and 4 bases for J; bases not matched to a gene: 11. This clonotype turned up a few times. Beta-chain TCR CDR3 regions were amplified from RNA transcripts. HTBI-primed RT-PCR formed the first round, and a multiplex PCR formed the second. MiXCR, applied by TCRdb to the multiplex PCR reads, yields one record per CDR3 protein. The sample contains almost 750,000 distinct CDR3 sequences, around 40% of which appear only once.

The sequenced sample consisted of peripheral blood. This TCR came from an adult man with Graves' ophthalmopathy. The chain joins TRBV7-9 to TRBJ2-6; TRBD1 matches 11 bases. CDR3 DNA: TGTGCCAGCAGCTTTCCTCCCGGGACAGGGGGTCTCGGGGCCAACGTCCTGACTTTC. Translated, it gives CASSFPPGTGGLGANVLTF. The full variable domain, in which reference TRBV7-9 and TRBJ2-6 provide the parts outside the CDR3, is DTGVSQNPRHKITKRGQNVTFRCDPISEHNRLYWYRQTLGQGPEFLTYFQNEAQLEKSRLLSDRFSAERPKGSFSTLEIQRTEQGDSAMYLCASSFPPGTGGLGANVLTFGAGSRLTVL.